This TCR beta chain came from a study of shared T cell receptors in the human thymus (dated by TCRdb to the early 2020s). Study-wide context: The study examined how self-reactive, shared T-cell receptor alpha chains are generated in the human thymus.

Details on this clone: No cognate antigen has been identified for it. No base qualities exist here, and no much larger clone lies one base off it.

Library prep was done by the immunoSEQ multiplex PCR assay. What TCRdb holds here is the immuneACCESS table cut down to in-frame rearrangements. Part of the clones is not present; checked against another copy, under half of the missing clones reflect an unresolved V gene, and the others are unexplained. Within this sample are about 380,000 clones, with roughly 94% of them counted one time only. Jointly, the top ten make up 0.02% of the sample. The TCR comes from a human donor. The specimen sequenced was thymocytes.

The CDR3 has the sequence CAIKPTDAGQETQYF. The nucleotide sequence is given as TGTGCCATCAAGCCGACAGACGCAGGTCAAGAGACCCAGTACTTC. This chain joins TRBV10-3 to TRBJ2-5; perhaps TRBD1 is the D gene, with 5 bases matching. Inclusive of the bounding cysteine and phenylalanine, the CDR3 is 15 residues long. Of all the DNA, just the CDR3 is kept, 45 bases in frame from base 1. Trimming at the junction amounts to 7 bases on V and 2 bases on J, and the germline ends lie 17 bases apart. The germline V gene sets CDR1 to ENHRY and CDR2 to SYGVKD.